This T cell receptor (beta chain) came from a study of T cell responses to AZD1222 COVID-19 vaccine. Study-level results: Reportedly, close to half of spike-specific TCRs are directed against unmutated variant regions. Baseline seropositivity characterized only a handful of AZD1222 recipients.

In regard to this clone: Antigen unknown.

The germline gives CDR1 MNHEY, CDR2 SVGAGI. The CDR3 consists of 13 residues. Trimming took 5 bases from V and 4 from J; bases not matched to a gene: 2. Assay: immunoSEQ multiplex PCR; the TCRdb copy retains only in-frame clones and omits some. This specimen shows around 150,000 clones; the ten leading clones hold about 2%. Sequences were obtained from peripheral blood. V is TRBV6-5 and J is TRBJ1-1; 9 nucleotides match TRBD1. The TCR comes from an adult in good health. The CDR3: CASSPQGATEAFF. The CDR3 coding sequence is TGTGCCAGCAGTCCACAGGGGGCCACTGAAGCTTTCTTT.